This TCR beta chain was captured by sequencing in a study of shared clonotypes between healthy human individuals. Memory CD4+ cells were the fraction left after CD45RA+ naive selection. Only in-frame clones appear in the TCRdb table, and some are missing; sequencing was by immunoSEQ multiplex PCR. The data hold just over 2,000,000 clones, with 90% to 95% observed a single time. The V gene lost 3 bases and the J gene lost 2 bases, with 10 bases spanning the gap. This CDR3 is built from 14 residues. CDR1 is MGHDK and CDR2 is SYGVNS in the germline V gene. The material sequenced was naive CD4+ T cells sorted from blood. Specified subset: CD45RA+ positively selected. The receptor was isolated from a man younger than 35 in good health. V gene TRBV25-1 combines with J gene TRBJ1-2; the D gene is possibly TRBD1 (6 bases). CDR3 region: CASSDATGNYGYTF. The CDR3 bases are TGTGCCAGCAGTGACGCAACAGGGAACTATGGCTACACCTTC.